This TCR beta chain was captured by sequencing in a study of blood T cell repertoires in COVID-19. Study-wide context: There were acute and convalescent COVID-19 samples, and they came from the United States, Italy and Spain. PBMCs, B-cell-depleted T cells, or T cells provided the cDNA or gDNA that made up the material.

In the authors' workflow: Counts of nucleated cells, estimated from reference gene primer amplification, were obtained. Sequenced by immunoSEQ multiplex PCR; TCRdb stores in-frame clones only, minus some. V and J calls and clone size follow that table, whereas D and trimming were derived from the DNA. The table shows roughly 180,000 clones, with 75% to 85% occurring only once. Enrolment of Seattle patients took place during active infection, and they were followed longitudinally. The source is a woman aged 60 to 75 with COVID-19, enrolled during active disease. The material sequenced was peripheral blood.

CDR3 sequence (DNA): TGTGCCACCTCCCGCGACTTCGAGAGGACTGAAGCTTTCTTT. Translation gives CATSRDFERTEAFF. The chain has TRBV10-3 and TRBJ1-1; D remains unclear. Germline CDR1 is ENHRY and CDR2 is SYGVKD. The germline V and J ends were trimmed by 10 bases and 5 bases, with 20 bases remaining between them. The CDR3 loop spans 14 amino acids.